This TCR beta chain comes out of a study of T cells in Graves' hyperthyroidism and ophthalmopathy. Study-level points and caveats: Expanded thyroid clonotypes (above 0.001) were mostly also found in blood.

Uncontrolled infection, other autoimmune disease, pregnancy or lactation led to exclusion. Diagnoses were made from clinical symptoms, serum measures (thyroxine and TRAb), thyroid ultrasound and orbital computed tomography. This CDR3 is built from 11 residues. Germline CDR1 is GTSNPN and CDR2 is SVGIG (reference sequence). V was clipped by 4 bases and J by 5 bases, with 8 bases between them. This clonotype was seen more than once but under ten times. The target antigen is unknown. RNA transcripts were the template for amplifying TCR beta CDR3 regions. In the first-round RT-PCR of the TCR CDR3, the HTBI primer set was used. A single record per CDR3 protein comes from TCRdb applying MiXCR to the multiplex PCR reads. Among a few hundred thousand distinct CDR3 sequences listed, just over 45% were seen once.

The sample taken for sequencing was peripheral blood or thyroid tissue (not recorded which). This clonotype was sampled from an adult woman with Graves' disease, either hyperthyroidism or ophthalmopathy (not recorded which). The chain carries TRBV30 and TRBJ1-1; the D is unclear. The CDR3 sequence: CAWNRLTEAFF. The CDR3 DNA sequence: TGTGCCTGGAATCGCTTGACTGAAGCTTTCTTT.